This T cell receptor beta chain derives from a study of OX40 agonist ivuxolimab in advanced cancers. Across the study: With a range of roughly 20 to 79, age averaged approximately 64 years, and around 83% were male. Study conclusions and caveats: Expanded clones belonging to CD8+ T cells outnumbered, on average, those of CD4+.

Trimming took off 5 bases at V and 2 bases at J, with 10 bases between the two ends. The CDR3 runs 13 residues. CDR1 is MDHEN and CDR2 is SYDVKM in the germline V gene. Generated by immunoSEQ multiplex PCR, the TCRdb table keeps only in-frame clones and is missing some. Of tens of thousands of clones in the sample, about 93% are singletons; the top ten hold more than 0.95%. Blood sampling took place at baseline, cycle 4 day 1, and cycle 7 day 1. Turning to this clone: The target antigen is unknown.

Sequences were derived from CD4+ or CD8+ T cells sorted from blood, sampled in a trial of the OX40 agonist ivuxolimab. The sequence was obtained from an adult with an advanced solid tumor such as melanoma, head and neck, liver or kidney cancer. The chain uses TRBV28 and TRBJ2-7; a possible D gene is TRBD1 (5 bases). The DNA for the CDR3 is TGTGCCAGCAGTCCCGTGGGGCCCTACGAGCAGTACTTC. Translating gives CASSPVGPYEQYF.